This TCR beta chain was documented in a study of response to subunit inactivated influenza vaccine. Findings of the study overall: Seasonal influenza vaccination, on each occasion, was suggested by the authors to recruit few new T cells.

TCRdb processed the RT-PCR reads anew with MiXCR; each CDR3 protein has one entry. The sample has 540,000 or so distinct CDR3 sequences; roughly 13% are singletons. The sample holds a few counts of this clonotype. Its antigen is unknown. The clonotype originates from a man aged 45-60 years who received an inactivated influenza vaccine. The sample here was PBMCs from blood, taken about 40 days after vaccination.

The CDR3 spells CASSPSWSTDTQYF. Here the CDR3 DNA reads TGTGCCAGCAGCCCGTCGTGGAGCACAGATACGCAGTATTTT. The chain employs TRBV9 and TRBJ2-3; D remains unclear. This CDR3 has 14 residues. Trimming left V 4 bases short and J 0 bases short, with 9 bases between. Germline V gene lookup returns CDR1 SGDLS and CDR2 YYNGEE.